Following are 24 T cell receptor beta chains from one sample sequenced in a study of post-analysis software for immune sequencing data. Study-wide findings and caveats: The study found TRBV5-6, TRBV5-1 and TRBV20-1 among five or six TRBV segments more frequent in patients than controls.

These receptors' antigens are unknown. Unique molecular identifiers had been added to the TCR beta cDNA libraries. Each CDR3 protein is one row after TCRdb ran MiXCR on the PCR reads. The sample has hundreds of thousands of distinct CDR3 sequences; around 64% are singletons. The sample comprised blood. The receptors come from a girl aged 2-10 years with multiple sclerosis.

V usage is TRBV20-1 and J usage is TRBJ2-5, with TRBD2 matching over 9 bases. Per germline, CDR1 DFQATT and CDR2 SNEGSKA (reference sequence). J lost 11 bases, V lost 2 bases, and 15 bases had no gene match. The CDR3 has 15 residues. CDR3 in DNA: TGCAGTGCTAGATCGTCTCTAGCGGGGAGCAATGAGCAGTACTTC. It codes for CSARSSLAGSNEQYF.

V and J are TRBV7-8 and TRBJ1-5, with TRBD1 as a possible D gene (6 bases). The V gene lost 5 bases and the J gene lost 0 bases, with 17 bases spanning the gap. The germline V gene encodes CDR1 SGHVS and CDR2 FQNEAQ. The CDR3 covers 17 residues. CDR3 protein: CASSDRPRTASNQPQHF. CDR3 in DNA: TGTGCCAGCAGCGATCGACCCCGGACAGCTAGCAATCAGCCCCAGCATTTT.

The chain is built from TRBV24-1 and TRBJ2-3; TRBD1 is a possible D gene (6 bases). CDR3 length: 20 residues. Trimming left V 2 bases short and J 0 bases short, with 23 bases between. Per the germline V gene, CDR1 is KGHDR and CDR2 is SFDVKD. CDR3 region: CATSDSLPDQSGHSTDTQYF. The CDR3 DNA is TGTGCCACCAGTGATTCGCTACCCGACCAATCGGGACATAGCACAGATACGCAGTATTTT.

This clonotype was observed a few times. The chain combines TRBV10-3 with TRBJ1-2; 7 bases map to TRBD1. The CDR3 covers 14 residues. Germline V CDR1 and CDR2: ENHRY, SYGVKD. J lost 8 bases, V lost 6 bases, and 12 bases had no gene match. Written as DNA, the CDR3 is TGTGCCATCAGGGGGGACAGTCGAAGGTTGGGCTACACCTTC. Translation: CAIRGDSRRLGYTF.

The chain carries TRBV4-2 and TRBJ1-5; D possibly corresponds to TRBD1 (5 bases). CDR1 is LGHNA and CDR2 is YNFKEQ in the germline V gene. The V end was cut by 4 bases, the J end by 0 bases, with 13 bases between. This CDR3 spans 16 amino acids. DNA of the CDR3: TGTGCCAGCAGCCCAGCCGGGACGGATAGCAATCAGCCCCAGCATTTT. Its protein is CASSPAGTDSNQPQHF.

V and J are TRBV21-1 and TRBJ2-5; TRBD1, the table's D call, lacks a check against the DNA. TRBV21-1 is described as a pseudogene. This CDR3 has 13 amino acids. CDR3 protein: CASSKTRGETQYF. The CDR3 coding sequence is TGTGCCAGCAGCAAAACGAGGGGAGAGACCCAGTACTTC.

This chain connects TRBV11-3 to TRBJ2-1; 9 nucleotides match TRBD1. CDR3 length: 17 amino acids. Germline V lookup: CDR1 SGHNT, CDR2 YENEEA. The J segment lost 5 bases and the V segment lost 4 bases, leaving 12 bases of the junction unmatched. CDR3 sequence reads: CASSWVPGQGLNNEQFF. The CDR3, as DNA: TGTGCCAGCAGCTGGGTCCCGGGACAGGGTCTTAACAATGAGCAGTTCTTC.

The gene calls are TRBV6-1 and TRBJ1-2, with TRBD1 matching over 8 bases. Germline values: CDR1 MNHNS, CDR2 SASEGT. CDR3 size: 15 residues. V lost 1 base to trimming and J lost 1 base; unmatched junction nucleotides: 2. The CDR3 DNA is TGTGCCAGCAGTGAAGAGGACAGGGATAACTATGGCTACACCTTC. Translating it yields CASSEEDRDNYGYTF.

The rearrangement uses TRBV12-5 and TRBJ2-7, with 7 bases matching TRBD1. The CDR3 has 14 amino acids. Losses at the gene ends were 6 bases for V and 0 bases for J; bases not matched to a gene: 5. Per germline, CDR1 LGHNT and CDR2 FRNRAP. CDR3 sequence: CASGPGQLSYEQYF. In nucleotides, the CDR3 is TGTGCTAGTGGCCCGGGACAGCTCTCCTACGAGCAGTACTTC.

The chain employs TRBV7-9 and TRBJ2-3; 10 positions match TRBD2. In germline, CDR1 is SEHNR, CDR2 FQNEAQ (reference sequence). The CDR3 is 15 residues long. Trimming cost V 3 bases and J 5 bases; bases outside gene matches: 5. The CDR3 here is CASSLEAGGRDTQYF. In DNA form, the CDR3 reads TGTGCCAGCAGCTTGGAAGCGGGAGGGCGAGATACGCAGTATTTT. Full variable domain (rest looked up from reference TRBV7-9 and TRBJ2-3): DTGVSQNPRHKITKRGQNVTFRCDPISEHNRLYWYRQTLGQGPEFLTYFQNEAQLEKSRLLSDRFSAERPKGSFSTLEIQRTEQGDSAMYLCASSLEAGGRDTQYFGPGTRLTVL.

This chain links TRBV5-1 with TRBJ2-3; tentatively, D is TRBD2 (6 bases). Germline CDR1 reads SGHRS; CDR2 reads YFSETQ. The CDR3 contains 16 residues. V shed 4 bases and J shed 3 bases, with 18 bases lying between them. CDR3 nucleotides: TGCGCCAGCAGCGGGGGTAGCGGAAAGACAACAGATACGCAGTATTTT. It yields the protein CASSGGSGKTTDTQYF.

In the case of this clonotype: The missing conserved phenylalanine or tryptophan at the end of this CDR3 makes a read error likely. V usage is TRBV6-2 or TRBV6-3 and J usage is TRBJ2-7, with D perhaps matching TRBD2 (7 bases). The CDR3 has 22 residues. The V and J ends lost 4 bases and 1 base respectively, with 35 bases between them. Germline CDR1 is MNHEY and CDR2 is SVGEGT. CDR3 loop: CASSSARVAGGPQINRSYEQYI. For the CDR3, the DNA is TGTGCCAGCAGTTCCGCCAGAGTTGCCGGGGGGCCACAGATAAATCGTTCCTACGAGCAGTACATC.

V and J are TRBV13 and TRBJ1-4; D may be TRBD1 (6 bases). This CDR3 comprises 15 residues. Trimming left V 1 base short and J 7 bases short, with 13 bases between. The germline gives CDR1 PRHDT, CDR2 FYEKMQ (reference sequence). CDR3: CASSLAPGEGEKLFF. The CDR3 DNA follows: TGTGCCAGCAGCTTAGCTCCAGGGGAGGGTGAAAAACTGTTTTTT.

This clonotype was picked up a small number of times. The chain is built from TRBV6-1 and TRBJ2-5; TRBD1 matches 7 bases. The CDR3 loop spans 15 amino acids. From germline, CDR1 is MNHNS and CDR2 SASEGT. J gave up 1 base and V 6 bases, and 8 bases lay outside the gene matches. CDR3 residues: CASSEMGQLQETQYF. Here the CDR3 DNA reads TGTGCCAGCAGCGAAATGGGACAGCTCCAAGAGACCCAGTACTTC.

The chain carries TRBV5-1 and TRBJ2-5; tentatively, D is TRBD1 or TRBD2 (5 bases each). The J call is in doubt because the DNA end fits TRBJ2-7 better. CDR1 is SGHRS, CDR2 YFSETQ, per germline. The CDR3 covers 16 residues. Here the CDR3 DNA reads TGCGCCAGCAGCTTGGACCTCCGGGACGTCACCTACGAGCAGTACTTC. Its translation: CASSLDLRDVTYEQYF.

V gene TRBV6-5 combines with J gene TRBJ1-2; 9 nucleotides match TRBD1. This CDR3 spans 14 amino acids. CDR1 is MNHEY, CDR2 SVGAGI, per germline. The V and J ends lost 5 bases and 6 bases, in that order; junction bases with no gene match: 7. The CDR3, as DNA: TGTGCCAGCAGTGACGGGACAGGGCTTCATGGCTACACCTTC. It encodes CASSDGTGLHGYTF.

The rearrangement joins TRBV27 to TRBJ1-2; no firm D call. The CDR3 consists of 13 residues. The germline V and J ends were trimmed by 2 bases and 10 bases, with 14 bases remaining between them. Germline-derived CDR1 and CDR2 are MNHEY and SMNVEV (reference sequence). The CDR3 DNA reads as TGTGCCAGCAGTTTAAATTGGTCGGATTTCTACACCTTC. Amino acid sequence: CASSLNWSDFYTF.

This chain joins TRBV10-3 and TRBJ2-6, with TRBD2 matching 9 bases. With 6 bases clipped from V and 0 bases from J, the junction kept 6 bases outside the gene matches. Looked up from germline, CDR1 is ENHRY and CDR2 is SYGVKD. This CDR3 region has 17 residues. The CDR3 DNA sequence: TGTGCCATCAGGGGAGTAGCGGGAGTCTCTGGGGCCAACGTCCTGACTTTC. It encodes CAIRGVAGVSGANVLTF.

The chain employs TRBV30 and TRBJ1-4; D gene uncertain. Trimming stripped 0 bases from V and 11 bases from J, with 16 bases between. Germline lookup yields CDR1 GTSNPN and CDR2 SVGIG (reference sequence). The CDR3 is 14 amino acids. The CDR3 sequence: CAWSVQSGLGKLFF. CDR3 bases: TGTGCCTGGAGTGTTCAGTCTGGTCTCGGGAAACTGTTTTTT.

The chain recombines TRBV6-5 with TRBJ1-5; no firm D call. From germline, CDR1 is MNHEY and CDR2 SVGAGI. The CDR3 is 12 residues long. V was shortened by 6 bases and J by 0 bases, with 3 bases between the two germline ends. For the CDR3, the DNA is TGTGCCAGCAGGAGTAGCAATCAGCCCCAGCATTTT. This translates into CASRSSNQPQHF.

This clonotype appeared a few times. As DNA, the CDR3 is TGTGCCAGCAGGACATACTCCTACGAGCAGTACTTC. Translating it yields CASRTYSYEQYF. V and J are TRBV28 and TRBJ2-7; D is uncertain. The germline V gene has CDR1 MDHEN and CDR2 SYDVKM. The V end lost 6 bases, the J end lost 0 bases, and 6 bases lay between the germline ends. This CDR3 has 12 residues.

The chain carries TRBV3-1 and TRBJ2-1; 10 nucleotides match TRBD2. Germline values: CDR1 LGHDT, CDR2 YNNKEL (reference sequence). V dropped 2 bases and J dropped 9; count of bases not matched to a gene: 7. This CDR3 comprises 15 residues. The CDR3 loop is CASSQNSGRLVEQFF. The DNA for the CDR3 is TGTGCCAGCAGCCAAAATAGCGGGAGGCTTGTTGAGCAGTTCTTC.

CDR3 sequence: CASSLTTSNSDTQYF. The CDR3 nucleotides read TGTGCCAGCAGCCTAACGACTAGCAATTCAGATACGCAGTATTTT. V usage is TRBV7-6 and J usage is TRBJ2-3, with 7 bases lining up with TRBD2. There are 15 residues in the CDR3. With 5 bases clipped from V and 4 bases from J, the junction kept 9 bases outside the gene matches. Looked up from germline, CDR1 is SGHVS and CDR2 is FNYEAQ.

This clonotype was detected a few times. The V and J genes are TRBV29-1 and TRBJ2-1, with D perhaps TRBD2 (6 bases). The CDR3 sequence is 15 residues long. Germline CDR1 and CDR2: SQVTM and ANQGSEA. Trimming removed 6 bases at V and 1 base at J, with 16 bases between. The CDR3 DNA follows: TGCAGCGTCTCTAGTTCTAGCGCGTCCTACAATGAGCAGTTCTTC. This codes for CSVSSSSASYNEQFF.